This paragraph covers one T cell receptor (beta chain) sequence. Trimming cost V 4 bases and J 9 bases; bases outside gene matches: 11. The CDR3 sequence is 14 residues long. From germline, CDR1 is LGHDT and CDR2 YNNKEL (reference sequence). Generated by immunoSEQ multiplex PCR, the TCRdb table keeps only in-frame clones and is missing some. The sample holds just over 350,000 clones, just over 90% seen once. The data derive from a study of Ad26.COV2.S vaccination and SARS-CoV-2 variants. The clonotype comes from a human donor who had recovered from COVID-19. The V gene is TRBV3-1 (or the pseudogene TRBV3-2), the J gene TRBJ2-5; 7 bases are shared with TRBD2. Sequenced here: peripheral blood, sampled after recovery from COVID-19. CDR3 DNA: TGTGCCAGCAGCCTTGGAAGAAGGGGAGGGGCCCAGTACTTC. This sequence encodes CASSLGRRGGAQYF.